Given below is one T cell receptor beta chain in context. Its antigen is unknown. In germline, CDR1 is SGHRS, CDR2 YFSETQ. This CDR3 is built from 13 residues. Deletions cut 0 bases from V and 5 bases from J, with 8 bases between. The sort gate was single viable CD3+CD4+CD8-CD45RO+ cells for memory CD4+ T cells. This sample was included in a study of memory CD4+ T cells and cytomegalovirus serostatus. Findings of the study overall: 67 of 164 known CMV-associated TCRbeta sequences appeared in CD4+ memory. A US-trained random forest predicted CMV serostatus with median AUC around 0.9.

As processed by the authors: Out-of-frame sequences were removed, leaving roughly 2.1 million distinct TCRbeta sequences. Profiling relied on immunoSEQ multiplex PCR, and the TCRdb table lists in-frame clones only, not all of them. The V and J calls and clone size are taken from that table; D and trimming were inferred from the DNA. Here the sample spans some 60,000 clones, roughly 81% being singletons. The sequence derives from an adult in good health and CMV-seronegative. Material for sequencing was memory CD4+ T cells from blood. The rearrangement links TRBV5-1 to TRBJ2-5, with unresolved D. This CDR3 is CASSLEGRETQYF. The CDR3 DNA follows: TGCGCCAGCAGCTTGGAGGGTAGGGAGACCCAGTACTTC.